This T cell receptor (beta chain) was found in a study of blood T cell repertoires in COVID-19 (TCRdb year 2020). In terms of the full investigation: Samples covering the acute and convalescent phases of COVID-19 were provided by collaborators in the United States, Italy and Spain. The prospective study material was composed of cDNA or gDNA derived from T cells, B-cell-depleted T cells, or PBMCs. The dataset comprised deeply sampled blood TCRbeta repertoires from subjects exposed to, actively infected with, or recovered from COVID-19. The repertoires were released in a freely available public database meant as a resource for research on the immune response to SARS-CoV-2. The samples were drawn from two sources: the first 160 participants of the ongoing ImmuneRACE study, and approximately 1,300 subjects contributed by 6 global collaborators. Nearly every sample came with metadata listing a de-identified subject ID, COVID-19 status, age in years and sex. Where available, HLA class I and class II types were obtained from metadata supplied by the sample provider rather than from assay-based typing. Results the study describes overall, beyond this receptor: The amount of clinical and demographic metadata varied by source and participant and was provided uncurated.

The CDR3 numbers 14 residues from cysteine through phenylalanine. Left in the record is the CDR3 DNA by itself, 42 bases read in frame from the first base. V loses 5 bases, J loses 2 bases, and the germline ends lie 10 bases apart. The germline V gene gives CDR1 as MDHEN and CDR2 as SYDVKM. Worth noting for this clone: Its target antigen remains unknown. No base-level quality is on record; no much larger clone is a single base apart.

TCRbeta CDR3 regions were amplified from genomic DNA by means of the immunoSEQ Assay, a bias-controlled multiplex PCR. The original pipeline was this. Within the assay, amplification of reference gene primers was used to estimate how many nucleated cells each sample contained. Sequence reads were collapsed and filtered to measure the absolute abundance of every unique TCRbeta CDR3 rearrangement. For each sample, productive Simpson clonality was calculated as the square root of Simpson's diversity index across productive rearrangements. Here the immuneACCESS table is served through TCRdb, limited to in-frame sequences with V and J called. Missing clones are a known gap in these copies; in checked studies unresolved V genes cover under half, and the rest lacks a known reason. V and J calls and clone size follow that table, whereas D and trimming were derived from the DNA. The sample yields about 64,000 clones; 80% to 95% were counted once. Approximately 10% of the sample comes from the top ten.

The collaborating institutions used their own protocols to collect whole blood in K2EDTA tubes. For TCRbeta analysis, collaborators shipped samples as frozen whole blood, isolated PBMCs, or DNA extracted from either of those sample types. Sequencing was performed on peripheral blood. The rearranged chain carries TRBV28 and TRBJ2-4, with no D gene named confidently. This TCR came from a woman of 80 years or more with active COVID-19. The base sequence is TGTGCCAGCAGTGGGTCAGGTACCAAAAACATTCAGTACTTC. Translated, this gives CASSGSGTKNIQYF.